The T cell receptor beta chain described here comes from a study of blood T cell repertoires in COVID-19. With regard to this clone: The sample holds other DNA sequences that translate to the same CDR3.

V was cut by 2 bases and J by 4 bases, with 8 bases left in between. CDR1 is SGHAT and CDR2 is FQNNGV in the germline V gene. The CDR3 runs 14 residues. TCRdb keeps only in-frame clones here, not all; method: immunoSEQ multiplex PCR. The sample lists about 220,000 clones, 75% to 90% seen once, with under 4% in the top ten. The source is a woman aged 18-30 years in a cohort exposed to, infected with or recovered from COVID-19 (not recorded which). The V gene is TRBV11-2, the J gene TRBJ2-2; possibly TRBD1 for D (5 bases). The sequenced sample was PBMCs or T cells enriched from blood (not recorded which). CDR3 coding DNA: TGTGCCAGCAGCTTACAGGGCGGCACCGGGGAGCTGTTTTTT. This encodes CASSLQGGTGELFF.